What follows is one T cell receptor (beta chain) and its context. This sample is drawn from a study of blood T cell repertoires in COVID-19. Clones were read by immunoSEQ multiplex PCR, and TCRdb kept only the in-frame ones, dropping some. The data contain 150,000 to 200,000 clones, approximately 83% of them seen just once; the ten biggest clones take up more than 3%. V was pared by 3 bases and J by 1 base, with 7 bases between. CDR3 size: 13 residues. CDR1 and CDR2 (germline): SGHDT, YYEEEE. The V and J genes are TRBV5-6 and TRBJ1-2; D perhaps matches TRBD1 (5 bases). Sequenced input: peripheral blood. This receptor was identified in a man aged 55 to 69 with acute or convalescent COVID-19. The chain's CDR3 is CASSSTDNYGYTF. CDR3 bases: TGTGCCAGCAGCTCGACAGATAACTATGGCTACACCTTC.